This paragraph covers one TCR beta chain sequence. This entry comes from a study of shared clonotypes between healthy human individuals. The assay used deep level. Ten immunoSEQ deep assay plates were used by the authors to sequence unsorted PBMC DNA. Clones were sequenced by immunoSEQ multiplex PCR, and TCRdb holds only the in-frame ones, with some missing. The table records about 450,000 clones, roughly 80% of them present only once. There were only Caucasian adults among the donors, and all lived in Nashville, Tennessee. The sequencing sample was made of PBMCs. The TCR was taken from a woman aged 40 to 49 in good health. Some clones in this sample may be carry-over from other donors' samples.

The CDR3 DNA follows: TGTGCCAGCAGCCCTAAACCGAGTAAGGGCGCCGGGGAGCTGTTTTTT. This translates into CASSPKPSKGAGELFF. V is TRBV7-9 and J is TRBJ2-2; D not certain. Germline-derived CDR1 and CDR2 are SEHNR and FQNEAQ (reference sequence). The ends were cut back, 5 bases at V and 6 bases at J, with 19 bases in the middle. The CDR3 is 16 residues long. Filled out from reference TRBV7-9 and TRBJ2-2, the complete variable domain reads DTGVSQNPRHKITKRGQNVTFRCDPISEHNRLYWYRQTLGQGPEFLTYFQNEAQLEKSRLLSDRFSAERPKGSFSTLEIQRTEQGDSAMYLCASSPKPSKGAGELFFGEGSRLTVL.